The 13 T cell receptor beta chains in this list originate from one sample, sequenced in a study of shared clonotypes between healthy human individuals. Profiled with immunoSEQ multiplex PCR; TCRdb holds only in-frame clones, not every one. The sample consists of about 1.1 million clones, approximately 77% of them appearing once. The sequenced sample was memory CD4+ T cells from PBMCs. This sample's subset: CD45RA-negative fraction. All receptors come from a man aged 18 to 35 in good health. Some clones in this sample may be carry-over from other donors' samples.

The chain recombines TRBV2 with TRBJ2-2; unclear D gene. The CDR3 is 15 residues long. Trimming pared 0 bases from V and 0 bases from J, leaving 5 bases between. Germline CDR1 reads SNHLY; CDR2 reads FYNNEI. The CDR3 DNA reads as TGTGCCAGCAGTGAAGCGGCCGCGAACACCGGGGAGCTGTTTTTT. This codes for CASSEAAANTGELFF.

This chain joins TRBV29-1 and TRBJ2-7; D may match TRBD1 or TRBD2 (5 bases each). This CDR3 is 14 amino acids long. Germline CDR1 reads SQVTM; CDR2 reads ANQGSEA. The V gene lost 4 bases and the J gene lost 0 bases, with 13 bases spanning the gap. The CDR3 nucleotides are TGCAGCGTTGGGGCCGCAGGGAGCTCCTACGAGCAGTACTTC. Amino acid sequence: CSVGAAGSSYEQYF.

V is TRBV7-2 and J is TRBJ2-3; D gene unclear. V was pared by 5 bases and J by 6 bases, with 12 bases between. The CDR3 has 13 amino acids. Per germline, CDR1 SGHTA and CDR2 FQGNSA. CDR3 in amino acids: CASSTRLSDTQYF. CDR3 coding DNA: TGTGCCAGCAGCACCCGTTTGTCGGATACGCAGTATTTT.

In DNA, the CDR3 is TGTGCCAGCAGCTTAAATCCGGGGGCCAGCAATGAGCAGTTCTTC. Its protein is CASSLNPGASNEQFF. The rearrangement uses TRBV7-3 and TRBJ2-1; either TRBD1 or TRBD2 may supply D (6 bases each). This CDR3 is 15 amino acids long. Germline V lookup: CDR1 SGHTA, CDR2 FQGTGA. The V and J ends lost 1 base and 6 bases respectively, with 13 bases between them.

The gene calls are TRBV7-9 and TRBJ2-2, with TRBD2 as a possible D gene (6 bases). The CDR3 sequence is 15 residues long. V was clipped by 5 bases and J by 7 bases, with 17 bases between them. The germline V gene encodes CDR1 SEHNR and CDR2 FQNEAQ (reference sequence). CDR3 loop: CASSQPGLRGGELFF. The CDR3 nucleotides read TGTGCCAGCAGCCAACCGGGACTGAGGGGCGGGGAGCTGTTTTTT.

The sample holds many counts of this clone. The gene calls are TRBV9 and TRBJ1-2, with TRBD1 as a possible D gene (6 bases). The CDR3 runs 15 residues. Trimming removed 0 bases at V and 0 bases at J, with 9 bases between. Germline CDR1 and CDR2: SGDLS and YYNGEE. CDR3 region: CASSVDGQSNYGYTF. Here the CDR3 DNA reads TGTGCCAGCAGCGTAGACGGACAGTCTAACTATGGCTACACCTTC.

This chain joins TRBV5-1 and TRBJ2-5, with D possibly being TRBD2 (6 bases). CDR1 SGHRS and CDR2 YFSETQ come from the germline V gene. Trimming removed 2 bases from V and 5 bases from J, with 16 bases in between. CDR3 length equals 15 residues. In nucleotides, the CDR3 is TGCGCCAGCAGCTTAGTTGGACTACTCTGGGAGACCCAGTACTTC. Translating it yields CASSLVGLLWETQYF.

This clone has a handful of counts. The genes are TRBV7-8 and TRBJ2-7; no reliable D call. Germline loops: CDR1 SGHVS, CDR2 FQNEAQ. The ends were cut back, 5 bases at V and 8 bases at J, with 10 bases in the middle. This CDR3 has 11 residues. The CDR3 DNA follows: TGTGCCAGCAGCGATTATCACCAGCAGTACTTC. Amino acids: CASSDYHQQYF.

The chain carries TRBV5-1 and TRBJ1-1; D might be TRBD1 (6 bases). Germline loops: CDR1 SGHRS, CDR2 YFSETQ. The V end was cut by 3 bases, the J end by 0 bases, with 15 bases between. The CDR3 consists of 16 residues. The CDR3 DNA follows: TGCGCCAGCAGCTCAGGACAGCAACTCATGAACACTGAAGCTTTCTTT. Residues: CASSSGQQLMNTEAFF.

For the CDR3, the DNA is TGTGCCAGCAGCTTAGGTAGAACAGCGCAAGAGACCCAGTACTTC. Translating it yields CASSLGRTAQETQYF. The chain links TRBV7-9 to TRBJ2-5; D gene ambiguous. Germline V lookup: CDR1 SEHNR, CDR2 FQNEAQ (reference sequence). V lost 1 base, J lost 2 bases, and 11 bases lay in between. This CDR3 contains 15 residues.

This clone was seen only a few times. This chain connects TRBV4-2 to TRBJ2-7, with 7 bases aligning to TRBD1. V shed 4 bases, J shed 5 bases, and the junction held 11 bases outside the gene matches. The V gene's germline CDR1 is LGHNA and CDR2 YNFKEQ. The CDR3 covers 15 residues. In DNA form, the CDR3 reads TGTGCCAGCAGCCCTCAGGGACAGCTCCTAAACGAGCAGTACTTC. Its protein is CASSPQGQLLNEQYF.

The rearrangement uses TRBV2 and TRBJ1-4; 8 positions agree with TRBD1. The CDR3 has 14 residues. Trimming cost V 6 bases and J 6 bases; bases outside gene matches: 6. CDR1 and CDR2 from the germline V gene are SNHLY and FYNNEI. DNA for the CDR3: TGTGCCAGCAGCCAGACAGGGGCGGATGAAAAACTGTTTTTT. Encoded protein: CASSQTGADEKLFF. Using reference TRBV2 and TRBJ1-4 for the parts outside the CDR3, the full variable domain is EPEVTQTPSHQVTQMGQEVILRCVPISNHLYFYWYRQILGQKVEFLVSFYNNEISEKSEIFDDQFSVERPDGSNFTLKIRSTKLEDSAMYFCASSQTGADEKLFFGSGTQLSVL.

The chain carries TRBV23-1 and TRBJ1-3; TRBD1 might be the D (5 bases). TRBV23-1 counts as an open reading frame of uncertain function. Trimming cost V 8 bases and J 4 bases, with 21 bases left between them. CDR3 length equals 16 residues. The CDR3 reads CASARAPVLEGNTIYF. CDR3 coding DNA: TGCGCCAGCGCCAGGGCCCCCGTATTGGAAGGAAACACCATATATTTT.